A single sample is the source of the 24 T cell receptor beta chains below, sequenced in a study of blood T cell repertoires in COVID-19 (dated by TCRdb to the early 2020s). Receptors were amplified or captured by the immunoSEQ multiplex PCR assay. TCRdb retrieved this table from immuneACCESS and kept in-frame rearrangements only. Not all clones are present; in checked studies, unresolved V genes account for under half, and no reason is known for the remainder. This sample gives 200,000 to 250,000 clones in total; approximately 85% of them show up just once. 7.6% of the sample rests with the top ten. Input material: peripheral blood. The receptor set was obtained from a woman in her forties or fifties with active or convalescent COVID-19.

The CDR3 reads CASSHRQGEAFF. The CDR3 bases are TGTGCCAGCAGCCATCGCCAGGGTGAAGCTTTCTTT. This chain links TRBV3-1 (or the pseudogene TRBV3-2) with TRBJ1-1, with a tentative D call TRBD1 (5 bases). The CDR3 covers 12 residues. Germline V gene lookup returns CDR1 LGHDT and CDR2 YNNKEL (reference sequence). V shed 3 bases and J shed 7 bases, with 9 bases lying between them.

This chain links TRBV6-5 with TRBJ1-2, with TRBD1 matching over 9 bases. The CDR3 extends over 15 amino acids. V lost 7 bases and J lost 5; bases outside the gene matches: 11. In germline, CDR1 is MNHEY, CDR2 SVGAGI. The DNA of the CDR3 is TGTGCCAGCATCCCAACAGGGGGCGCTTCTTATGGCTACACCTTC. Amino acids: CASIPTGGASYGYTF.

The chain couples TRBV19 to TRBJ2-1; TRBD2 agrees at 9 bases. V lost 0 bases to trimming and J lost 6 bases; unmatched junction nucleotides: 9. CDR1 is LNHDA, CDR2 SQIVND, per germline (reference sequence). This CDR3 is 17 amino acids long. CDR3 sequence reads: CASSIEASGTRANEQFF. DNA of the CDR3: TGTGCCAGTAGTATAGAAGCTAGCGGGACCCGAGCCAATGAGCAGTTCTTC.

This chain uses TRBV6-5 with TRBJ2-7; 9 positions match TRBD1. Germline V gene lookup returns CDR1 MNHEY and CDR2 SVGAGI. The CDR3 is 14 amino acids. V lost 6 bases and J lost 3; bases outside the gene matches: 6. This CDR3 is CASSGRTGVYEQYF. The CDR3 coding sequence is TGTGCCAGCAGCGGTCGGACAGGGGTCTACGAGCAGTACTTC.

The table lists this clone with a count of one. A read error may account for a junction end that differs from germline. The chain carries TRBV9 and TRBJ1-1; 7 nucleotides line up with TRBD1. The CDR3 runs to 15 residues. Germline-derived CDR1 and CDR2 are SGDLS and YYNGEE. CDR3: CASSVGQYMNTEAFF. Written as DNA, the CDR3 is TGTGCCAGCAGCGTGGGACAGTATATGAATACTGAAGCTTTCTTT.

This chain uses TRBV7-9 with TRBJ2-5, with D perhaps TRBD2 (7 bases). Trimming cost V 2 bases and J 6 bases, with 13 bases left between them. CDR3 length: 14 residues. CDR1 is SEHNR and CDR2 is FQNEAQ in the germline V gene (reference sequence). This chain's CDR3 is CASSLKAGAQTQYF. In DNA form, the CDR3 reads TGTGCCAGCAGCTTAAAGGCGGGGGCGCAGACCCAGTACTTC.

V gene TRBV18 combines with J gene TRBJ1-6; D gene unclear. Germline V gene sequence: CDR1 KGHSH, CDR2 LQKENI. V was pared by 1 base and J by 6 bases, with 4 bases between. The CDR3 covers 13 residues. This CDR3 is CASSPQANSPLHF. Here the CDR3 DNA reads TGTGCCAGCTCACCACAAGCTAATTCACCCCTCCACTTT.

This clone was counted once. The rearrangement uses TRBV3-1 (or the pseudogene TRBV3-2) and TRBJ1-5, with D possibly TRBD1 on 5 matching bases. Trimming shortened V by 1 base and J by 5 bases, and 12 bases separated the two germline ends. This CDR3 is built from 15 residues. Per the germline V gene, CDR1 is LGHDT and CDR2 is YNNKEL (reference sequence). CDR3 sequence reads: CASSQGSGGDQPQHF. The CDR3 region has the DNA TGTGCCAGCAGCCAAGGGAGCGGGGGGGATCAGCCCCAGCATTTT.

The CDR3 region is CASSGQGPSSGNTIYF. The CDR3 DNA follows: TGTGCCAGCAGCGGGCAGGGGCCGAGCTCTGGAAACACCATATATTTT. The chain carries TRBV2 and TRBJ1-3; D is perhaps TRBD1 (6 bases). The CDR3 runs 16 residues. V lost 6 bases, J lost 0 bases, and 15 bases lay in between. CDR1 and CDR2 from the germline V gene are SNHLY and FYNNEI.

The V gene is TRBV27, the J gene TRBJ2-7; TRBD1 matches 11 bases. The CDR3 is 15 amino acids. The V and J ends lost 8 bases and 7 bases, in that order; junction bases with no gene match: 13. Germline values: CDR1 MNHEY, CDR2 SMNVEV (reference sequence). Here the CDR3 reads CASGGPGQGAGEQYF. For the CDR3, the DNA is TGTGCCAGCGGGGGGCCAGGACAGGGGGCGGGGGAGCAGTACTTC.

The CDR3 nucleotides are TGTGCCAGCAGCCAAGGGCACACGGGGTTGTATGGCTACACCTTC. Encoded protein: CASSQGHTGLYGYTF. This chain connects TRBV3-1 (or the pseudogene TRBV3-2) to TRBJ1-2; D gene ambiguous. This CDR3 is built from 15 residues. The V gene's germline CDR1 is LGHDT and CDR2 YNNKEL (reference sequence). V was clipped by 1 base and J by 5 bases, with 14 bases between them.

This clone was picked up one time. The chain couples TRBV19 to TRBJ2-3; perhaps TRBD1 as D (6 bases). The CDR3 loop spans 14 amino acids. The V gene lost 7 bases and the J gene lost 4 bases, with 15 bases spanning the gap. The germline V gene has CDR1 LNHDA and CDR2 SQIVND (reference sequence). The DNA for the CDR3 is TGTGCCAGTAACAGGGCTCGAAGCGCAGATACGCAGTATTTT. It is translated as CASNRARSADTQYF.

The V call is TRBV2, the J call TRBJ1-1; D perhaps matches TRBD1 (5 bases). Germline loops: CDR1 SNHLY, CDR2 FYNNEI. The V gene lost 4 bases and the J gene lost 1 base, with 16 bases spanning the gap. CDR3 size: 16 residues. The DNA of the CDR3 is TGTGCCAGCAGTGGGGGCCGTGGAGGGCAGAACACTGAAGCTTTCTTT. Translating it yields CASSGGRGGQNTEAFF.

The chain links TRBV9 to TRBJ2-1; 7 bases align to TRBD1. CDR3 length: 14 residues. The germline CDR1 and CDR2 sequences are SGDLS and YYNGEE. The V segment lost 3 bases and the J segment 3 bases; nucleotides outside the gene matches: 3. The CDR3 DNA is TGTGCCAGCAGCGGAGGACAGGTCTACAATGAGCAGTTCTTC. Translating it yields CASSGGQVYNEQFF.

This chain links TRBV27 with TRBJ2-1; 8 positions agree with TRBD2. The CDR3 has 15 residues. Losses at the gene ends were 0 bases for V and 7 bases for J; bases not matched to a gene: 5. The V gene's germline CDR1 is MNHEY and CDR2 SMNVEV (reference sequence). The CDR3 coding sequence is TGTGCCAGCAGTTTATCCAGACTAGCGCCTAATGAGCAGTTCTTC. Amino acids: CASSLSRLAPNEQFF.

CDR3 amino acids: CASSEGGQEEIYGYTF. CDR3 coding DNA: TGTGCCAGCAGTGAGGGAGGACAGGAGGAGATCTATGGCTACACCTTC. The chain joins TRBV6-1 to TRBJ1-2; 7 bases agree with TRBD1. The CDR3 has 16 residues. CDR1 and CDR2 (germline): MNHNS, SASEGT. V trimming: 3 bases; J trimming: 4 bases; junction bases outside the gene matches: 11.

V and J are TRBV27 and TRBJ1-1; TRBD1 matches at 8 bases. CDR3 length equals 15 residues. The trim removed 3 bases at V and 2 bases at J, leaving 5 bases unmatched. CDR1 MNHEY and CDR2 SMNVEV come from the germline V gene (reference sequence). The CDR3 DNA reads TGTGCCAGCAGTTTCCGGGACAGGCAAAACACTGAAGCTTTCTTT. This sequence encodes CASSFRDRQNTEAFF.

The V gene is TRBV3-1 (or the pseudogene TRBV3-2), the J gene TRBJ1-2, with 7 bases that match TRBD1. This CDR3 is 15 amino acids long. Trimming took 4 bases from V and 4 from J; bases not matched to a gene: 9. Germline CDR1 LGHDT, CDR2 YNNKEL (reference sequence). The DNA of the CDR3 is TGTGCCAGCAGCCCGGAACGGGACAGCTCCTATGGCTACACCTTC. Its protein is CASSPERDSSYGYTF.

The sample holds one count of this clone. The CDR3: CASNTPGGETQYF. In nucleotides, the CDR3 is TGCGCCAGCAACACCCCCGGGGGAGAGACCCAGTACTTC. This chain connects TRBV5-1 to TRBJ2-5, with a weak D call TRBD2 (6 bases). CDR1 is SGHRS, CDR2 YFSETQ, per germline. Trimming stripped 6 bases from V and 4 bases from J, with 13 bases between. The CDR3 has 13 residues.

The sample holds one count of this clone. The CDR3, as DNA: TGTGCCAGCAGTTACCTAGTGCTACCCTCTACGCAGTATTTT. This codes for CASSYLVLPSTQYF. The V gene is TRBV6-6, the J gene TRBJ2-3, with D uncertain. V was shortened by 2 bases and J by 8 bases, with 14 bases between the two germline ends. CDR3 size: 14 residues. Germline lookup yields CDR1 MNHNY and CDR2 SVGAGI (reference sequence).

This rearrangement joins TRBV25-1 to TRBJ1-6, with 10 bases fitting TRBD1. The CDR3 has 15 residues. V was pared by 2 bases and J by 13 bases, with 8 bases of the junction left unmatched. CDR1 and CDR2 from the germline V gene are MGHDK and SYGVNS. CDR3 protein: CASSEEGQGIPPLHF. The CDR3 nucleotides are TGTGCCAGCAGTGAAGAGGGACAGGGGATCCCCCCCCTCCACTTT.

The chain links TRBV5-6 to TRBJ1-4; TRBD1 matches at 9 bases. Germline V CDR1 and CDR2: SGHDT, YYEEEE. With V trimmed by 4 bases and J by 11 bases, 12 bases remained unmatched. This CDR3 comprises 15 residues. As DNA, the CDR3 is TGTGCCAGCAGCGGACTCCGGGACAGGGTGGGGAAACTGTTTTTT. Its translation is CASSGLRDRVGKLFF.

The chain is built from TRBV6-5 and TRBJ1-1; 10 bases map to TRBD1. The CDR3 is made up of 13 amino acids. V trimming: 8 bases; J trimming: 3 bases; junction bases outside the gene matches: 3. Per the germline V gene, CDR1 is MNHEY and CDR2 is SVGAGI. The DNA of the CDR3 is TGTGCCAGCTGGGACAGGGGAGACACTGAAGCTTTCTTT. This encodes CASWDRGDTEAFF.

This chain uses TRBV6-5 with TRBJ1-4; D is unclear. Trimming left V 2 bases short and J 10 bases short, with 11 bases between. Looked up from germline, CDR1 is MNHEY and CDR2 is SVGAGI. CDR3 length equals 13 residues. CDR3 nucleotides: TGTGCCAGCAGTTACCCCGGTTCTGGAAAACTGTTTTTT. This translates into CASSYPGSGKLFF.